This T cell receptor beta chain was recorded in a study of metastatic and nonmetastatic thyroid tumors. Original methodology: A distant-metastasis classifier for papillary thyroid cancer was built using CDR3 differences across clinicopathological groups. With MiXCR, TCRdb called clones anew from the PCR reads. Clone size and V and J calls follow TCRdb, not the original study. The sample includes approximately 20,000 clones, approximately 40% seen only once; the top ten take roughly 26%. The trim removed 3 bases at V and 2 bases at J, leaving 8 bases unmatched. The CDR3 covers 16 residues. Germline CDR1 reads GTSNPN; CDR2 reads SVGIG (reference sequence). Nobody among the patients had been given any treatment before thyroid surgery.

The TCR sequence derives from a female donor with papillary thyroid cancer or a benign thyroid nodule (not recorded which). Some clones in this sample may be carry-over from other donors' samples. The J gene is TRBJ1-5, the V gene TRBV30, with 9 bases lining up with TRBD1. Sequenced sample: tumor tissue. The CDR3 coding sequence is TGTGCCTGGAGGGCCCCCGGACAGGGGCGCAATCAGCCCCAGCATTTT. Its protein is CAWRAPGQGRNQPQHF.